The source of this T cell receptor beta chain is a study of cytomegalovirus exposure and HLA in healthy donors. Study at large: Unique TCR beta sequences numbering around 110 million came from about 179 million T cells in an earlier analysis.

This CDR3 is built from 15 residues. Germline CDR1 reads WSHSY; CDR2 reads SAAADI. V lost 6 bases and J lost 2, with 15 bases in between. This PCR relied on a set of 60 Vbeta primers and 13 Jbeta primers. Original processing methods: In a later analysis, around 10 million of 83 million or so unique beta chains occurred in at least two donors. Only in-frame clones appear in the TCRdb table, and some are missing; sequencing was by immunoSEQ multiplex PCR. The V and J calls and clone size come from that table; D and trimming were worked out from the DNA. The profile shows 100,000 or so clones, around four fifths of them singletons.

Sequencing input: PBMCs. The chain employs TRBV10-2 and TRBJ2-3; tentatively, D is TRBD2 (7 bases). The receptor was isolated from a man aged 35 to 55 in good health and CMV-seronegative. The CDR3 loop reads CASRSGGPYTDTQYF. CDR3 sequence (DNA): TGCGCCAGCAGGTCCGGGGGGCCCTACACAGATACGCAGTATTTT.